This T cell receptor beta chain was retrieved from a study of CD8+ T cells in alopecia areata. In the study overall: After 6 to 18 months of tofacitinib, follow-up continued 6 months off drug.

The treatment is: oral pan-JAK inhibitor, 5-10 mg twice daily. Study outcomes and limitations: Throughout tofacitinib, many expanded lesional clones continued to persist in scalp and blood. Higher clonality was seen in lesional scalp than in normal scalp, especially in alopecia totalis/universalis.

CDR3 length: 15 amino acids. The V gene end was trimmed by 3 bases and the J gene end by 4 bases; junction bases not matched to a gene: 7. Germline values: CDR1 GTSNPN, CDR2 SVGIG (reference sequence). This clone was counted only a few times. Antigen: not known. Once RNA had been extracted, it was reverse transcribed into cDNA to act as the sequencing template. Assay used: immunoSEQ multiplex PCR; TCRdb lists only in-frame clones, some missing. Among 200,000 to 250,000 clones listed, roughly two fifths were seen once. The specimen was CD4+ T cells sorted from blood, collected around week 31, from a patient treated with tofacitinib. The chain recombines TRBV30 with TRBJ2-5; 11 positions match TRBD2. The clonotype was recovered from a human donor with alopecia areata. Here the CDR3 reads CAWSLLGTSGETQYF. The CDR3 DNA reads TGTGCCTGGAGCCTTCTCGGGACTAGCGGAGAGACCCAGTACTTC.